The TCR beta chain described here comes from a study of CD8 T cells in ankylosing spondylitis. Study results and limitations: Significant enrichment of disease-linked clones was reported in matched ankylosing spondylitis synovial fluid. Within ankylosing spondylitis blood, a TCR beta motif made up of several highly homologous variants appeared to be characteristic.

This clonotype was observed a handful of times. As yet, its antigen is unknown. Scientists made TCR beta libraries using quantitative 5'-RACE with molecular barcodes. From the 5' RACE reads, TCRdb called clonotypes with MiXCR, one entry per CDR3 protein. The top ten clones hold about an eighth of a sample with around 340,000 distinct CDR3 sequences, roughly 20% of them seen once. This sequence was found in a male donor with ankylosing spondylitis or in good health (not recorded which). The specimen sequenced was blood, either unsorted or a sorted T cell fraction (not recorded which).

The DNA for the CDR3 is TGTGCCACGACAGGGGTGCGTTCATATGGCTACACCTTC. Residues: CATTGVRSYGYTF. The chain links TRBV6-2 or TRBV6-3 to TRBJ1-2, with 8 bases lining up with TRBD1. The CDR3 is 13 residues long. V was pared by 10 bases and J by 5 bases, with 9 bases of the junction left unmatched. Germline values: CDR1 MNHEY, CDR2 SVGEGT.